This T cell receptor beta chain was profiled in a study of blood T cell dynamics during melanoma immunotherapy. Overall study: Patients with metastatic melanoma got pembrolizumab or nivolumab-ipilimumab as first-line care.

The sample's time point: week 3, after first cycle of checkpoint inhibitor. General study findings and limits: Whether repertoire-driving clones were melanoma-specific could not be determined. Unlike progressors, later disease-control patients had W3 repertoires gaining clonality or diversity.

On this clone itself: Its matching antigen is unknown.

Sequencing was performed with immunoSEQ multiplex PCR; in TCRdb, only in-frame clones are kept and a portion is missing. The sample carries roughly 10,000 clones, roughly nine tenths recorded once. The CDR3 has 17 amino acids. V dropped 1 base and J dropped 0; count of bases not matched to a gene: 9. Germline assignment: CDR1 SGHTA and CDR2 FQGNSA. This sequence originates from a human donor with melanoma. The rearrangement joins TRBV7-2 to TRBJ2-7; 7 nucleotides align to TRBD1. Material: blood, obtained from a patient treated with checkpoint blockade. CDR3 nucleotides: TGTGCCAGCAGCTTAGGTTCCGACAGGGATAACTCCTACGAGCAGTACTTC. Residues: CASSLGSDRDNSYEQYF.